Listed here is a single TCR beta chain. The protocol was immunoSEQ multiplex PCR, while the TCRdb copy is restricted to in-frame clones and leaves out a portion. The sample lists around 510,000 clones; roughly 95% were seen once. This entry is derived from a study of shared clonotypes between healthy human individuals. The sample was naive CD4+ T cells sorted from blood. Sample subset: CD45RA+ positively selected. The source is a woman aged 25 to 39 in good health.

DNA of the CDR3: TGTGCCAGCAGTCCGGGACTCCTCTACGAGCAGTACTTC. Its translation is CASSPGLLYEQYF. The chain has TRBV27 and TRBJ2-7; perhaps TRBD2 as D (6 bases). CDR3 length: 13 residues. Germline CDR1 and CDR2: MNHEY and SMNVEV (reference sequence). Trimming shortened V by 5 bases and J by 3 bases, and 11 bases separated the two germline ends.